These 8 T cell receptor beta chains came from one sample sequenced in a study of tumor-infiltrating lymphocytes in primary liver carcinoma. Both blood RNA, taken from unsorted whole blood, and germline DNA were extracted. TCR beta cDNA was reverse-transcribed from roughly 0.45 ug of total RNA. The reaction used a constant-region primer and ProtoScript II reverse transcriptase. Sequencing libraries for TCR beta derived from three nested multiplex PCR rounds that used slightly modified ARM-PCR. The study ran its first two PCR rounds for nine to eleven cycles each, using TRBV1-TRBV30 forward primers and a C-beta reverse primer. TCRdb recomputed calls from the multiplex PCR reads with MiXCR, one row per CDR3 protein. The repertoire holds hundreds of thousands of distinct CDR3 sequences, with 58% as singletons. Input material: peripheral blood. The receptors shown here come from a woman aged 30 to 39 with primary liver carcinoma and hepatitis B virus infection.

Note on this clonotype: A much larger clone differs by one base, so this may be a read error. DNA of the CDR3: TGCGCCAGCAGCCAAGATCGGACGCGGGAGGGCCTGGAGACCCAGTACTTC. This translates into CASSQDRTREGLETQYF. The rearrangement uses TRBV4-1 and TRBJ2-5; 9 bases match TRBD2. The CDR3 consists of 17 residues. The V gene's germline CDR1 is MGHRA and CDR2 YSYEKL. J was trimmed by 5 bases and V by 0 bases; bases with no gene match: 10.

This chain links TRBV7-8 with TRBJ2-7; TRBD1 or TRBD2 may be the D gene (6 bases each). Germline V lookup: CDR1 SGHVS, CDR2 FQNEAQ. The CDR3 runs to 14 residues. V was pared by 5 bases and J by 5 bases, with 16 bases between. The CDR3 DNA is TGTGCCAGCAGCGGAGGGGGACGTCGCAACGAGCAGTACTTC. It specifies CASSGGGRRNEQYF. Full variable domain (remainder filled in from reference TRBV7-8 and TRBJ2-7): GAGVSQSPRYKVAKRGQDVALRCDPISGHVSLFWYQQALGQGPEFLTYFQNEAQLDKSGLPSDRFFAERPEGSVSTLKIQRTQQEDSAVYLCASSGGGRRNEQYFGPGTRLTVT.

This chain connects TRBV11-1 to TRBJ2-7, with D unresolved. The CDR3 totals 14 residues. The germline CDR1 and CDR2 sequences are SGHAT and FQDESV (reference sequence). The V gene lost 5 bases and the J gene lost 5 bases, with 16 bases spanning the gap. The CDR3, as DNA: TGTGCCAGCAGCCAGAGGCGAAACCTCCACGAGCAGTACTTC. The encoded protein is CASSQRRNLHEQYF.

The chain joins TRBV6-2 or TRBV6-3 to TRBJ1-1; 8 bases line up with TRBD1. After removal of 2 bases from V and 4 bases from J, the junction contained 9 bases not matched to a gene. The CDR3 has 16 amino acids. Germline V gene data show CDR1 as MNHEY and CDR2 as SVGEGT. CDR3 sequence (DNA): TGTGCCAGCAGTTACCCGAGGACAGGGCAGAGCACTGAAGCTTTCTTT. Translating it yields CASSYPRTGQSTEAFF.

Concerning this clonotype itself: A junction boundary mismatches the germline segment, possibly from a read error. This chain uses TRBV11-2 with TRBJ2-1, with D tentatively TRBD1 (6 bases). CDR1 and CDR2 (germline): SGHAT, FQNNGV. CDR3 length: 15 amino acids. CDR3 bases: TGTGCCAACAGCAATGCAGGGGTCTTCCACAACGAGCAGTTCTTC. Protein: CANSNAGVFHNEQFF.

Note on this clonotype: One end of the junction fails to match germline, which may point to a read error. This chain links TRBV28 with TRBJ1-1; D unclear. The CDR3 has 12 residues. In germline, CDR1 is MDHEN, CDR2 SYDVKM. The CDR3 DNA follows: TGTGCCAGCAAAGAGGTTGACACTGAAGCTCTCTTT. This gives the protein CASKEVDTEALF.

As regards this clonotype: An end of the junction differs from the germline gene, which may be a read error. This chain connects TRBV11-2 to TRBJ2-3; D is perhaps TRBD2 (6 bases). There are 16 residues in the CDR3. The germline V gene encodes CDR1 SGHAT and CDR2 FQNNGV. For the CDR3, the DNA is TGTGCCAGTAGCTCAAGAGCGGGCCTTGGCACATATACGCAGTATTTT. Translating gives CASSSRAGLGTYTQYF.

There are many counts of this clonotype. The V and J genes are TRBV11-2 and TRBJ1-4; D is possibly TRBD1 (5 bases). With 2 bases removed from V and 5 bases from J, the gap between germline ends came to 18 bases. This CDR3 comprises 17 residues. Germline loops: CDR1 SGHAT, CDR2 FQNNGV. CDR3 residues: CASSLIGVLGENEKLFF. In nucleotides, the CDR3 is TGTGCCAGCAGCTTAATCGGAGTGTTGGGGGAGAATGAAAAACTGTTTTTT.